This T cell receptor (beta chain) was sequenced during a study of blood T cell repertoires in COVID-19. In the study overall: Nucleic acid was either cDNA or gDNA, and it came from T cells, B-cell-depleted T cells, or PBMCs.

Cohorts were based on clinical histories the participants reported. The germline V gene encodes CDR1 SNHLY and CDR2 FYNNEI. The length of the CDR3 is 15 residues. V shed 4 bases, J shed 4 bases, and the junction held 5 bases outside the gene matches. Using immunoSEQ multiplex PCR, the repertoire was profiled, and TCRdb retains in-frame clones only, with some absent. This table holds hundreds of thousands of clones, around 91% found once. Input material: PBMCs or T cells enriched from blood (not recorded which). The chain carries TRBV2 and TRBJ1-4; 8 bases fit TRBD1. The clonotype originates from a woman in her thirties or forties who had recovered from COVID-19. CDR3 nucleotide sequence: TGTGCCAGCAGTGCCCCAGGGGGCGTTAATGAAAAACTGTTTTTT. It codes for CASSAPGGVNEKLFF.